This T cell receptor (beta chain) was captured in a study of identifying expanded T cells in peripheral blood. Study-wide findings and caveats: Across healthy donors, higher total template counts meant significantly greater approximately two-week count variance. Over two and four weeks, about 15 and 19 clones changed, versus approximately 1.2 between replicates.

A note on this clone: Its antigen is unknown.

Collection occurred without any documented infections or immune events in donors. Trimming shortened V by 6 bases and J by 2 bases, and 15 bases separated the two germline ends. CDR1 and CDR2 (germline): SGHNT, YYREEE (reference sequence). This CDR3 has 14 residues. Produced via immunoSEQ multiplex PCR; TCRdb's table is partial and in-frame only. The profile shows some 80,000 clones, 70% to 90% of them singletons. This chain connects TRBV5-4 to TRBJ2-7; D is perhaps TRBD2 (6 bases). Sequencing input: blood. The source is a person aged 18 to 69 in good health. CDR3 residues: CASNPWGVPYEQYF. CDR3 sequence (DNA): TGTGCCAGCAACCCGTGGGGGGTACCCTACGAGCAGTACTTC.